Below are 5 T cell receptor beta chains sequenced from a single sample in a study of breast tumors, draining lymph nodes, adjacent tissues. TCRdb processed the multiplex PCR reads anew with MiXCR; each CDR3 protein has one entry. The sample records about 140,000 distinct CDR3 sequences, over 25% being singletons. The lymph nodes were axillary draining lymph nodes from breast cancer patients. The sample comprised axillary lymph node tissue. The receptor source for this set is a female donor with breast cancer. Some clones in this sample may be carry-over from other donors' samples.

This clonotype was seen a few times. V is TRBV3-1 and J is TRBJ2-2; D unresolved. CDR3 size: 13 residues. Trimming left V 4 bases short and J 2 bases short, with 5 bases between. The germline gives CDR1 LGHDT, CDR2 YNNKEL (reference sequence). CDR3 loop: CASSRLNTGELFF. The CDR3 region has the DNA TGTGCCAGCAGCCGGCTTAACACCGGGGAGCTGTTTTTT.

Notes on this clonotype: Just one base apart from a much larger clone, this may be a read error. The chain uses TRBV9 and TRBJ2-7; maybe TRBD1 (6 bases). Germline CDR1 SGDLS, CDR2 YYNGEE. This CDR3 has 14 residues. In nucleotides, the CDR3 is TGTGCCAGCAGCGTAGGTCGCAGGGGTTACGAGCAGTCCTTC. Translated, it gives CASSVGRRGYEQSF.

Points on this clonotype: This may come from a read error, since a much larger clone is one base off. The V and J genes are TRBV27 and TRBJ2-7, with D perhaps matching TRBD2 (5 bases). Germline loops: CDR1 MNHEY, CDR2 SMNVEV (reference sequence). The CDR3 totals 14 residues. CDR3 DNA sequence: TGTGCCAGCAGTTTAGGGAGAGCGAACTACGGGCAGTACGTC. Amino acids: CASSLGRANYGQYV.

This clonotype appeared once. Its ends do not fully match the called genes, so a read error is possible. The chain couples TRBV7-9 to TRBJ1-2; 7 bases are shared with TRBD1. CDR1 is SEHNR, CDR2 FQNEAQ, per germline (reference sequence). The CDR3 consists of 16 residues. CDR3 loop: CASSLIGGRGLYGHTF. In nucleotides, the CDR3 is TGTGCCAGCAGCTTAATAGGGGGCAGGGGTCTTTATGGCCACACCTTC.

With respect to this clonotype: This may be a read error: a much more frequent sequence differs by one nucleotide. The CDR3 DNA sequence: TGCAGCGTGATGGGGCGGATGAACACTGAAGCTTTCTTT. Its protein is CSVMGRMNTEAFF. The gene calls are TRBV29-1 and TRBJ1-1, with D maybe TRBD1 (5 bases). Germline CDR1 SQVTM, CDR2 ANQGSEA. Trimming removed 6 bases at V and 0 bases at J, with 11 bases between. The CDR3 extends over 13 amino acids.